The 6 T cell receptor beta chains listed next were all sequenced from one sample in a study of shared clonotypes between healthy human individuals. TCRdb keeps only in-frame clones here, not all; method: immunoSEQ multiplex PCR. The sample carries around 1.4 million clones, approximately 98.5% recorded once. The sequenced sample consisted of naive CD4+ T cells sorted from blood. Sample subset: CD45RA+ positively selected. All receptors derive from a man aged 25 to 40 in good health.

Comment on this clone: Other DNA sequences in this specimen translate into the identical CDR3. V and J are TRBV5-1 and TRBJ2-1, with 10 bases identical to TRBD2. The length of the CDR3 is 14 residues. Per the germline V gene, CDR1 is SGHRS and CDR2 is YFSETQ. The V and J ends lost 5 bases and 5 bases, in that order; junction bases with no gene match: 4. CDR3 in amino acids: CASSRLAGDNEQFF. The CDR3 region has the DNA TGCGCCAGCAGTAGACTAGCGGGTGACAATGAGCAGTTCTTC. The complete variable domain, with remaining parts taken from reference TRBV5-1 and TRBJ2-1, reads KAGVTQTPRYLIKTRGQQVTLSCSPISGHRSVSWYQQTPGQGLQFLFEYFSETQRNKGNFPGRFSGRQFSNSRSEMNVSTLELGDSALYLCASSRLAGDNEQFFGPGTRLTVL.

The V and J genes are TRBV4-3 and TRBJ2-2; D tentatively fits TRBD1 or TRBD2 (6 bases each). CDR3 length equals 16 residues. Germline CDR1 and CDR2: LGHNA and YSLEER. Trimming took 0 bases from V and 4 from J, leaving 12 bases between them. CDR3 amino acids: CASSQEGGLGTGELFF. CDR3 sequence (DNA): TGCGCCAGCAGCCAAGAAGGGGGGCTCGGCACCGGGGAGCTGTTTTTT.

This chain connects TRBV5-4 to TRBJ2-1; D not resolved. CDR3 size: 14 residues. Germline CDR1 is SGHNT and CDR2 is YYREEE (reference sequence). V dropped 9 bases and J dropped 4 bases, with 17 bases sitting between them. The CDR3 DNA is TGTGCCACCCTGAATAGGTCTGGATACAATGAGCAGTTCTTC. Translated, it gives CATLNRSGYNEQFF.

V and J are TRBV5-4 and TRBJ1-2; D possibly corresponds to TRBD1 (5 bases). In germline, CDR1 is SGHNT, CDR2 YYREEE (reference sequence). This CDR3 is 16 amino acids long. V gave up 2 bases and J gave up 2 bases, with 16 bases separating them. The DNA for the CDR3 is TGTGCCAGCAGCTTCCAACCCCAGGGTCGGAACTATGGCTACACCTTC. It translates to CASSFQPQGRNYGYTF. Using reference TRBV5-4 and TRBJ1-2 for the parts outside the CDR3, the full variable domain is ETGVTQSPTHLIKTRGQQVTLRCSSQSGHNTVSWYQQALGQGPQFIFQYYREEENGRGNFPPRFSGLQFPNYSSELNVNALELDDSALYLCASSFQPQGRNYGYTFGSGTRLTVV.

The J gene is TRBJ2-3, the V gene TRBV5-1; maybe TRBD1 (7 bases). The CDR3 is 14 residues long. Trimming removed 4 bases from V and 1 base from J, with 10 bases in between. The germline CDR1 and CDR2 sequences are SGHRS and YFSETQ. The CDR3 bases are TGCGCCAGCAGCCCCAGGGGGGGCACAGATACGCAGTATTTT. This translates into CASSPRGGTDTQYF.

V gene TRBV18 combines with J gene TRBJ1-4; D is undetermined. V gave up 4 bases and J gave up 8 bases, with 11 bases separating them. The CDR3 consists of 13 residues. CDR1 and CDR2 (germline): KGHSH, LQKENI. CDR3 sequence: CASSREYREKLFF. DNA of the CDR3: TGTGCCAGCTCACGGGAATACAGAGAAAAACTGTTTTTT.